This T cell receptor (beta chain) was sequenced in a study of post-analysis software for immune sequencing data. Regarding the study as a whole: Compared against controls, patients with multiple sclerosis displayed significantly lower normalized Chao1 diversity. Among several TRBV segments more frequent in patients than controls were TRBV5-6, TRBV5-1 and TRBV20-1. Strong co-clustering by F measure linked samples that shared a preparation batch.

This clonotype was found a few times. Its antigen remains unknown. Incorporated into the TCR beta cDNA libraries were unique molecular identifiers, which served to reduce PCR and sequencing biases. One entry per CDR3 protein results from TCRdb running MiXCR on the PCR reads. The sample lists about 260,000 distinct CDR3 sequences, 35% to 40% occurring once. There are 15 residues in the CDR3. The ends lost 3 bases at V and 8 bases at J; junction bases unmatched: 13. The germline V gene has CDR1 DFQATT and CDR2 SNEGSKA (reference sequence). The sample consisted of blood. This TCR came from a girl between 10 and 17 years old with multiple sclerosis. The V gene is TRBV20-1, the J gene TRBJ1-2, with TRBD1 matching over 9 bases. CDR3 sequence (DNA): TGCAGTGCTAGTCCGGGACAGGGTCCGAAGGGCGGCTACACCTTC. Protein product: CSASPGQGPKGGYTF.